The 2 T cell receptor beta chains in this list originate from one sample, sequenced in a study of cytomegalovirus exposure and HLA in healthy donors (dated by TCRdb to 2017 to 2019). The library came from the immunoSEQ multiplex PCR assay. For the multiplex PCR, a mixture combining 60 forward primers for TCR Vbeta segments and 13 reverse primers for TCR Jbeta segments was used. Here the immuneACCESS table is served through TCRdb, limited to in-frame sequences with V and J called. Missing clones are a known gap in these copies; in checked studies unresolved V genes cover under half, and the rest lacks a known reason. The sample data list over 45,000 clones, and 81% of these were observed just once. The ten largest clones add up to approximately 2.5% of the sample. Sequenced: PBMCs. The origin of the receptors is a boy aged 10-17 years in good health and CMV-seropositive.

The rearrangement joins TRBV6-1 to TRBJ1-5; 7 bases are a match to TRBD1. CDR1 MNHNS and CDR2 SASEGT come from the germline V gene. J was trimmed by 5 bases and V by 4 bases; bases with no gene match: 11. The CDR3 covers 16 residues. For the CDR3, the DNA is TGTGCCAGCAGTGCGCAAGGACAGGCCGGCGATCAGCCCCAGCATTTT. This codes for CASSAQGQAGDQPQHF.

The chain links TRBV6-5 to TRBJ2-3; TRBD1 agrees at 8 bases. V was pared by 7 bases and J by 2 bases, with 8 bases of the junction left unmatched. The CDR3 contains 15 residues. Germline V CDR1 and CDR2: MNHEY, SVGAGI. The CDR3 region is CASIPTGGYTDTQYF. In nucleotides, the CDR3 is TGTGCCAGCATCCCTACAGGGGGTTACACAGATACGCAGTATTTT.